Described below is a single T cell receptor (beta chain) sequence and its context. Its antigen is as yet unknown. These data belong to a study of T cells in localized non-small cell lung cancer. The assay was immunoSEQ multiplex PCR, and TCRdb's table has in-frame clones only and misses some. The top ten hold around 4.8% of the sample, which has approximately 70,000 clones, roughly four fifths seen once. Notes on the study in general: Tumor trailed uninvolved adjacent lung in T cell clonality, which peaked there.

The CDR3 spans 17 residues. V was shortened by 0 bases and J by 1 base, with 15 bases between the two germline ends. Germline V gene data show CDR1 as LGHNA and CDR2 as YSLEER. This receptor was obtained from a man between 40 and 69 years old with stage II lung adenocarcinoma. The sequencing used PBMCs, collected before any cancer treatment. The chain couples TRBV4-3 to TRBJ1-2; weak D call: TRBD1 (5 bases). CDR3 amino acids: CASSQEMVQVLNYGYTF. The CDR3 bases are TGCGCCAGCAGCCAAGAGATGGTACAGGTCCTTAACTATGGCTACACCTTC.